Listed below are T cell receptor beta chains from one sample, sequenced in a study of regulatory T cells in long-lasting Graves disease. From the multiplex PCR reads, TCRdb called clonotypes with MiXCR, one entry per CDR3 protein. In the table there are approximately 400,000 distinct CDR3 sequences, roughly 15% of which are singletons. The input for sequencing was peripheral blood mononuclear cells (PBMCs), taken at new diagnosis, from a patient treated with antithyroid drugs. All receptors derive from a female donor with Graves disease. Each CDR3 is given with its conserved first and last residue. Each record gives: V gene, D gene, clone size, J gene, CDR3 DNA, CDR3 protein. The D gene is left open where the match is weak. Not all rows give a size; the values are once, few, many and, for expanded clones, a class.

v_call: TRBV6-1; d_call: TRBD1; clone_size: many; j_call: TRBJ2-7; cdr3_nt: TGTGCCGTCCGGACAGGGGACCACGAGCAGTACTTC; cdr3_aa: CAVRTGDHEQYF
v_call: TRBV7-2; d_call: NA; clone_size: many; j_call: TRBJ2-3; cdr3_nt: TGTGCCAGCAGCCGATACAGGGTCGGGGGCGGAGCAGATACGCAGTATTTT; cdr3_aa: CASSRYRVGGGADTQYF
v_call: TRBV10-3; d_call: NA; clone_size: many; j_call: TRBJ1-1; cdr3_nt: TGTGCCATCAGTGGGACGAACACTGAAGCTTTCTTT; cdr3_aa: CAISGTNTEAFF
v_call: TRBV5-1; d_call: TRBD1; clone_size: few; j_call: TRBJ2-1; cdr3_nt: TGCGCCAGCAGCCCGGACCGGGACAGGGGCCAGGAGCAGTTCTTC; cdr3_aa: CASSPDRDRGQEQFF
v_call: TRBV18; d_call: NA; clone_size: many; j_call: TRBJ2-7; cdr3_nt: TGTGCCAGCTCACCATCGCACGAGCAGTACTTC; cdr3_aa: CASSPSHEQYF
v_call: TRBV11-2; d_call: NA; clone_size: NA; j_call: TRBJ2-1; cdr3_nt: TGTGCCAGCAGCTTAAGGGTCGCGGACAGCAAGAATGAGCAGTTCTTC; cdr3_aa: CASSLRVADSKNEQFF
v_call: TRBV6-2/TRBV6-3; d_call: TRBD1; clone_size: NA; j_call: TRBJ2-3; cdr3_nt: TGTGCCAGCAGGGGGACAGGGCCCACAGATACGCAGTATTTT; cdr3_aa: CASRGTGPTDTQYF
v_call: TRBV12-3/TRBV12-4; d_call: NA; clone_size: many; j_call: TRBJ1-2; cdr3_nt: TGTGCCAGCAGTTGGGGCGACCGGAACTATGGCTACACCTTC; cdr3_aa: CASSWGDRNYGYTF
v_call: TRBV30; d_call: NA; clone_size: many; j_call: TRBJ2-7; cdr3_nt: TGTGCCTGGCGGACAGAAATCTCCTACGAGCAGTACTTC; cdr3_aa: CAWRTEISYEQYF
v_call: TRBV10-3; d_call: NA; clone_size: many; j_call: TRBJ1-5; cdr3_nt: TGTGCCATCAGCCCCAGCAATCAGCCCCAGCATTTT; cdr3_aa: CAISPSNQPQHF
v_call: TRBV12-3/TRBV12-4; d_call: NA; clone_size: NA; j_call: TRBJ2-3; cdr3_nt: TGTGCCAGCAGTTTAAGTCAGGGACTCTATACGCAGTATTTT; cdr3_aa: CASSLSQGLYTQYF
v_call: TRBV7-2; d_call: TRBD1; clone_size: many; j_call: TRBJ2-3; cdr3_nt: TGTGCCAGCAGCAAACGGGACAGCTACACAGATACGCAGTATTTT; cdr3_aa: CASSKRDSYTDTQYF
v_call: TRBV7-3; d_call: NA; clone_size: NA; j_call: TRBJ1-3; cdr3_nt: TGTGCCAGCAGCTTACAGGGCGGTTTCTCTGGAAACACCATATATTTT; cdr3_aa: CASSLQGGFSGNTIYF
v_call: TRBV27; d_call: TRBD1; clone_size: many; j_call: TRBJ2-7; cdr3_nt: TGTGCCAGCAGTCCTCTTTCGGGACAGGGGCCATCCGAGCAGTACTTC; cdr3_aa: CASSPLSGQGPSEQYF
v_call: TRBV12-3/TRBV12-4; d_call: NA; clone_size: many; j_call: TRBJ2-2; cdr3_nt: TGTGCCAGCATTATGACGGTTGAGGACACCGGGGAGCTGTTTTTT; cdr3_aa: CASIMTVEDTGELFF
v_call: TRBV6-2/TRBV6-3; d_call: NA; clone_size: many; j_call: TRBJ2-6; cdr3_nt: TGTGCCAGCAGTTTTCTTTTAGCTCCCTCTGGGGCCAACGTCCTGACTTTC; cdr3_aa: CASSFLLAPSGANVLTF
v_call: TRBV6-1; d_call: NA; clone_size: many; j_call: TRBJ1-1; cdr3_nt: TGTGCCAGCAGTGAAGAGTGGAGGAGGAATGAAGCTTTCTTT; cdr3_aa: CASSEEWRRNEAFF
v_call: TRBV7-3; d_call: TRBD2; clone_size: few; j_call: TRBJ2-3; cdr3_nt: TGTGCCAGCAGCACAGCCGGGACTAGCGGGCCGGGTGCGGGGGATACGCAGTATTTT; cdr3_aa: CASSTAGTSGPGAGDTQYF
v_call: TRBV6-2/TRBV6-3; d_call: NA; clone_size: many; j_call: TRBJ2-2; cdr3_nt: TGTGCCAGCAGTTACCCGGGGCGGCGACCCGGGGAGCTGTTTTTT; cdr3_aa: CASSYPGRRPGELFF
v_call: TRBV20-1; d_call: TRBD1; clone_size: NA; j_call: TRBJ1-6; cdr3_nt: TGCAGTGCTAGTCCCACAGGGGATTCACCCCTCCACTTT; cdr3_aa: CSASPTGDSPLHF
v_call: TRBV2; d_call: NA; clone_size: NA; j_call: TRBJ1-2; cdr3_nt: TGTGCCAGCAGGGGGAGCACTAACTATGGCTACACCTTC; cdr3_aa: CASRGSTNYGYTF
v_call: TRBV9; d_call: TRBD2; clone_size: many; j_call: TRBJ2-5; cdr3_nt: TGTGCCAGCAGCGTAGCTACTAGCGGGGGCTATCAAGAGACCCAGTACTTC; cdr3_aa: CASSVATSGGYQETQYF
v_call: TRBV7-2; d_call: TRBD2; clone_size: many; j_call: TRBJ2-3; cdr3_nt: TGTGCCAGCAGCTTAGACCCCGGGCGGGAGGGCAGGGATACGCAGTATTTT; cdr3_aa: CASSLDPGREGRDTQYF
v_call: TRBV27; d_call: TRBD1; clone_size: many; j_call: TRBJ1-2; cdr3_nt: TGTGCCAGCAGTTGGGGACAGGGGCTTGGCTACACCTTC; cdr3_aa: CASSWGQGLGYTF
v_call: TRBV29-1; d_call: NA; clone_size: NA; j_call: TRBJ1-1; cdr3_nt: TGCAGCGCCTCCCTTGAAGGAGCTTTCTTT; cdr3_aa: CSASLEGAFF
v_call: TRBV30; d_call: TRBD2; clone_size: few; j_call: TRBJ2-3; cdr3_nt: TGTGCCTGGAGGCGCGGGAGGGCCGTCCGCAGCACAGATACGCAGTATTTT; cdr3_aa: CAWRRGRAVRSTDTQYF
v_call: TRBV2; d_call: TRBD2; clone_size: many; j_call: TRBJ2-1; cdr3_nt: TGTGCCAGCAGTGAACAGGGACTAGCGGGGGGGTACAATGAGCAGTTCTTC; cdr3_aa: CASSEQGLAGGYNEQFF
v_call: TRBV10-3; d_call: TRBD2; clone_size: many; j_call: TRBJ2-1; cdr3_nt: TGTGCCATCGCGGGGGGTCCCAATGAGCAGTTCTTC; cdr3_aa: CAIAGGPNEQFF
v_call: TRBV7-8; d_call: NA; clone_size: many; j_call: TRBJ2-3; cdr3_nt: TGTGCCAGCAGCTTAGAGTTCATGAACACAGATACGCAGTATTTT; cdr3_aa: CASSLEFMNTDTQYF
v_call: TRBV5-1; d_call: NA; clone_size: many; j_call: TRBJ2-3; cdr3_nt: TGCGCCAGCAGAGGGGATTACCTGGAACCCGATAATACGCAGTATTTT; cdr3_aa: CASRGDYLEPDNTQYF
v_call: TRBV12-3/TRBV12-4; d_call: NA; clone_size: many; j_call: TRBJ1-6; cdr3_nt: TGTGCCAGCAGTTTAACCGGAGGAACGGGGGCCCTCCACTTT; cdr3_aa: CASSLTGGTGALHF
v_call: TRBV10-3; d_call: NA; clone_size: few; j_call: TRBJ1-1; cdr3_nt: TGTGCCATCAGTGAAAGGGGGAACACTGAAGCTTTCTTT; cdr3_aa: CAISERGNTEAFF
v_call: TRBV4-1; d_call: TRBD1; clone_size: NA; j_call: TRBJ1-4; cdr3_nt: TGCGCCAGCAGCCAACCCGGGACAGGGGGGACCAAACTGTTTTTT; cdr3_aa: CASSQPGTGGTKLFF
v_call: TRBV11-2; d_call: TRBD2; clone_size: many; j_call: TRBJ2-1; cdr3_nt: TGTGCCAGCAGCTTAGATGGAAGACTAGCGGGAGGGGGTGAGCAGTTCTTC; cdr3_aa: CASSLDGRLAGGGEQFF
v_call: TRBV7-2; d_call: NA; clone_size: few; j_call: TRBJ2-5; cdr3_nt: TGTGCCAGCAGCTCCGACCGCGGGACACCAGAGACCCAGTACTTC; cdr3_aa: CASSSDRGTPETQYF
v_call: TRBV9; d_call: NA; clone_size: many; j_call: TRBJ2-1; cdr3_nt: TGTGCCAGCAGCGGCAGGGGACCTTACAATGAGCAGTTCTTC; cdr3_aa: CASSGRGPYNEQFF
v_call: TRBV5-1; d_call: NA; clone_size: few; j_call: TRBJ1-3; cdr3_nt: TGCGCCAGCCAACAACGGGGCGGATCCCAGGGAGTCACCGCTGGAAACGCCATATATTTT; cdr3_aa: CASQQRGGSQGVTAGNAIYF
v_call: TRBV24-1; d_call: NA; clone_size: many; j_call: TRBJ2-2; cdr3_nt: TGTGCCACCAGTGACGGGTTGTGGGAGCTGTTTTTT; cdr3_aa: CATSDGLWELFF
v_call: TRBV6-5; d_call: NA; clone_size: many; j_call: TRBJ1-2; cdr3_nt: TGTGCCAGCAGTTCCGGACGGTCTAACTATGGCTACACCTTC; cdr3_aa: CASSSGRSNYGYTF
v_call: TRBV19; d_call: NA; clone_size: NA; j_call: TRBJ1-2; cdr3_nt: TGTGCCAGTTCATGGGGGGGAAGGGGCTACACCTTC; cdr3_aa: CASSWGGRGYTF
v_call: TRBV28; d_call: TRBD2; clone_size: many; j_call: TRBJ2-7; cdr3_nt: TGTGCCAGCAAGCTAGCGGGTCGCTACGAGCAGTACTTC; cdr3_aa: CASKLAGRYEQYF
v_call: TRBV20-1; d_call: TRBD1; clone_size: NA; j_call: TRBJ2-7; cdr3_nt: TGCAGTGCTAGACCGCGCAGGACAGGGGCGAGCTCCTACGAGCAGTACTTC; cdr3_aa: CSARPRRTGASSYEQYF
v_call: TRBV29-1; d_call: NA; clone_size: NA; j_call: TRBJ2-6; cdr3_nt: TGCAGCGTGGCCGGGGGGGCCAACGTCCTGACTTTC; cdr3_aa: CSVAGGANVLTF
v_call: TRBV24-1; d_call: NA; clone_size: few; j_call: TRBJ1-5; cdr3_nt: TGTGCCACCAGTGATTTTAGCGACCTCCGCAATCAGCCCCAGCATTTT; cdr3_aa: CATSDFSDLRNQPQHF
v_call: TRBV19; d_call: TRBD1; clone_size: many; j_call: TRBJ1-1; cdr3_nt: TGTGCCAGTAGTTGGGACAGGGACATCACTGAAGCTTTCTTT; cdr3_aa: CASSWDRDITEAFF
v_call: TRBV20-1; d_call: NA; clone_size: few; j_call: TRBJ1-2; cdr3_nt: TGCAGTGCTCGCGACAGGATCTATGGCTACACCTTC; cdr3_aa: CSARDRIYGYTF
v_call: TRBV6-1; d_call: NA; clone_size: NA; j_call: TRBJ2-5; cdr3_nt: TGTGCCAGCAGCGTGGGGGAAAAAGAGACCCAGTACTTC; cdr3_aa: CASSVGEKETQYF
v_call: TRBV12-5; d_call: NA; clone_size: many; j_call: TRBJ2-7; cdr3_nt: TGTGCTAGTGGCCCGTTCGGGTACCAGTACTTC; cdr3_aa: CASGPFGYQYF
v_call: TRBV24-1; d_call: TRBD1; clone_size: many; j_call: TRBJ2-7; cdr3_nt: TGTGCCACAGCATCTTGGGCAGGGGGCGGCGAGCAGTACTTC; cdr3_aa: CATASWAGGGEQYF
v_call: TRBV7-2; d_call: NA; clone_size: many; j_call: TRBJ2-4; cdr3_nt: TGTGCCAGCAGCTTAGAAGTTGTTAACATTCAGTACTTC; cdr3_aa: CASSLEVVNIQYF
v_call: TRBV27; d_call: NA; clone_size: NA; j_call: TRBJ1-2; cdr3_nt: TGTGCCAGCAGTTTTGCAGGGGTCAATGGCTACACCTTC; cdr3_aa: CASSFAGVNGYTF
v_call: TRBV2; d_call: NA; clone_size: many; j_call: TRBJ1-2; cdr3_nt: TGTGCCAGCAGTGATAATGGACAGATGGTTAATGGCTACACCTTC; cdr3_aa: CASSDNGQMVNGYTF
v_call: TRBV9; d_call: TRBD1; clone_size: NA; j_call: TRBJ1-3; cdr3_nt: TGTGCCAGCAGCAACCGGGACAGGGGGTTCGCTGGAAACACCATATATTTT; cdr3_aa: CASSNRDRGFAGNTIYF
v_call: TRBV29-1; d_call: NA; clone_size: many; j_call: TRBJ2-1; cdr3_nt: TGCAGCGGTGAGACACCCGATGCCTACAATGAGCAGTTCTTC; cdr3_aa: CSGETPDAYNEQFF
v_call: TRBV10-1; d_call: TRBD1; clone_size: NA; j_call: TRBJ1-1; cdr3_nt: TGCGCCAGCAGTGTAGCCGGGACAGGGAGAGCTTTCTTT; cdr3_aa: CASSVAGTGRAFF
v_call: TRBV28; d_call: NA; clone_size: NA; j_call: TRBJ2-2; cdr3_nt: TGTGCCAGCTATCACCTGAACACCGGGGAGCTGTTTTTT; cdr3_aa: CASYHLNTGELFF
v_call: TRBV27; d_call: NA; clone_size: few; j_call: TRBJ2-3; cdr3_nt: TGTGCCAGCAGTTCTAACTCTCCCGTTGGTACGCAGTATTTT; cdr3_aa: CASSSNSPVGTQYF